What follows are 14 T cell receptor beta chains derived from one specimen sequenced in a study of early stage breast cancer tumors. The repertoire was sequenced with immunoSEQ multiplex PCR; TCRdb's copy has only in-frame clones and lacks some. The repertoire holds about 36,000 clones, with 70% to 80% as singletons. Sequenced sample: blood. These receptor sequences come from a person in their sixties with breast cancer.

The rearrangement links TRBV14 to TRBJ2-5; 10 positions match TRBD2. Germline lookup yields CDR1 SGHDN and CDR2 FVKESK. CDR3 length: 19 residues. J gave up 4 bases and V 1 base, and 15 bases lay outside the gene matches. CDR3 nucleotides: TGTGCCAGCAGCCAAGTGCTAGCGGGGGCAGCCCTGCGGGGAGAGACCCAGTACTTC. Amino acids: CASSQVLAGAALRGETQYF.

The chain has TRBV28 and TRBJ1-5; D unresolved. CDR1 is MDHEN and CDR2 is SYDVKM in the germline V gene. Trimming removed 5 bases at V and 3 bases at J, with 14 bases between. This CDR3 comprises 15 residues. CDR3 amino acids: CASSGVSGINQPQHF. CDR3 nucleotides: TGTGCCAGCAGTGGCGTCTCGGGAATCAATCAGCCCCAGCATTTT.

This clone was counted a few times. The rearrangement uses TRBV19 and TRBJ2-7; D tentatively fits TRBD1 or TRBD2 (5 bases each). This CDR3 has 15 amino acids. Germline assignment: CDR1 LNHDA and CDR2 SQIVND (reference sequence). With 2 bases removed from V and 2 bases from J, the gap between germline ends came to 13 bases. The CDR3 DNA follows: TGTGCCAGTAGTATATACCCGGGACCAACCTACGAGCAGTACTTC. Translated, it gives CASSIYPGPTYEQYF.

The chain couples TRBV29-1 to TRBJ2-1; 8 bases line up with TRBD2. Germline values: CDR1 SQVTM, CDR2 ANQGSEA. The J segment lost 8 bases and the V segment lost 7 bases, leaving 13 bases of the junction unmatched. This CDR3 contains 14 residues. CDR3 amino acids: CSGMSGSPSHEQFF. The CDR3, as DNA: TGCAGCGGGATGAGCGGGAGCCCGTCCCATGAGCAGTTCTTC.

The chain has TRBV5-1 and TRBJ1-2; D remains unclear. The CDR3 covers 14 residues. The V gene's germline CDR1 is SGHRS and CDR2 YFSETQ. V lost 0 bases and J 4 bases, leaving 10 bases between the germline ends. CDR3 bases: TGCGCCAGCAGCTTGGAATCGGGATTCTATGGCTACACCTTC. It codes for CASSLESGFYGYTF.

The chain combines TRBV5-4 with TRBJ1-3; D perhaps matches TRBD1 (6 bases). CDR1 and CDR2 (germline): SGHNT, YYREEE (reference sequence). V shed 2 bases and J shed 0 bases, with 12 bases lying between them. CDR3 length: 16 residues. Here the CDR3 reads CASSFRGGPSGNTIYF. For the CDR3, the DNA is TGTGCCAGCAGCTTTCGTGGGGGCCCCTCTGGAAACACCATATATTTT. Filled out from reference TRBV5-4 and TRBJ1-3, the complete variable domain reads ETGVTQSPTHLIKTRGQQVTLRCSSQSGHNTVSWYQQALGQGPQFIFQYYREEENGRGNFPPRFSGLQFPNYSSELNVNALELDDSALYLCASSFRGGPSGNTIYFGEGSWLTVV.

This chain joins TRBV19 and TRBJ1-4, with TRBD1 matching over 9 bases. CDR3 length equals 17 residues. Trimming took 1 base from V and 5 from J; bases not matched to a gene: 8. Per germline, CDR1 LNHDA and CDR2 SQIVND (reference sequence). The CDR3 reads CASSIGETGQGNEKLFF. CDR3 sequence (DNA): TGTGCCAGTAGTATAGGGGAAACGGGACAGGGAAATGAAAAACTGTTTTTT. The whole variable domain, filled in from reference TRBV19 and TRBJ1-4, reads DGGITQSPKYLFRKEGQNVTLSCEQNLNHDAMYWYRQDPGQGLRLIYYSQIVNDFQKGDIAEGYSVSREKKESFPLTVTSAQKNPTAFYLCASSIGETGQGNEKLFFGSGTQLSVL.

The V gene is TRBV7-9, the J gene TRBJ1-2; possibly TRBD1 for D (5 bases). The V gene lost 5 bases and the J gene lost 0 bases, with 10 bases spanning the gap. Germline V gene data show CDR1 as SEHNR and CDR2 as FQNEAQ (reference sequence). The CDR3 runs 14 residues. In DNA form, the CDR3 reads TGTGCCAGCAGCCGGGACCCAGCTAACTATGGCTACACCTTC. Translation gives CASSRDPANYGYTF.

This chain joins TRBV19 and TRBJ2-2; 9 bases are a match to TRBD2. V lost 6 bases to trimming and J lost 0 bases; unmatched junction nucleotides: 5. CDR3 length: 16 residues. The germline V gene has CDR1 LNHDA and CDR2 SQIVND (reference sequence). Here the CDR3 reads CASRKGLAANTGELFF. In DNA, the CDR3 is TGTGCCAGTAGGAAGGGACTAGCAGCGAACACCGGGGAGCTGTTTTTT.

This clone was detected only a few times. J is TRBJ1-2 and V is TRBV19, with D possibly matching TRBD1 (5 bases). Between the trimmed V and J ends, which lost 3 bases and 2 bases, there was a span of 19 bases. CDR3 size: 17 residues. CDR1 is LNHDA, CDR2 SQIVND, per germline (reference sequence). The CDR3 DNA sequence: TGTGCCAGTAGTATTTCTGAGGGACGGCAGTCCAACTATGGCTACACCTTC. Its protein is CASSISEGRQSNYGYTF.

V is TRBV19 and J is TRBJ2-1; 11 bases align to TRBD1. From germline, CDR1 is LNHDA and CDR2 SQIVND (reference sequence). Losses at the gene ends were 3 bases for V and 6 bases for J; bases not matched to a gene: 4. This CDR3 comprises 15 residues. The CDR3 is CASSILGTGGNEQFF. The CDR3 DNA sequence: TGTGCCAGTAGTATCTTGGGGACAGGGGGCAATGAGCAGTTCTTC.

The J gene is TRBJ1-5, the V gene TRBV7-9; tentatively, D is TRBD1 (5 bases). Germline V gene lookup returns CDR1 SEHNR and CDR2 FQNEAQ (reference sequence). The CDR3 consists of 15 residues. V lost 5 bases, J lost 5 bases, and 16 bases lay in between. The CDR3 loop is CASSQNAGQHQPQHF. CDR3 DNA: TGTGCCAGCAGCCAAAACGCGGGGCAGCATCAGCCCCAGCATTTT.

This clone was seen only a few times. The chain employs TRBV7-9 and TRBJ1-5, with D unclear. Trimming took off 0 bases at V and 3 bases at J, with 6 bases between the two ends. Germline CDR1 and CDR2: SEHNR and FQNEAQ (reference sequence). The CDR3 sequence is 14 residues long. The CDR3 DNA follows: TGTGCCAGCAGCTTAGCCACCTCCAATCAGCCCCAGCATTTT. Translated: CASSLATSNQPQHF. The whole variable domain, remainder taken from reference TRBV7-9 and TRBJ1-5, is DTGVSQNPRHKITKRGQNVTFRCDPISEHNRLYWYRQTLGQGPEFLTYFQNEAQLEKSRLLSDRFSAERPKGSFSTLEIQRTEQGDSAMYLCASSLATSNQPQHFGDGTRLSIL.

This chain connects TRBV7-9 to TRBJ2-7; possibly TRBD1 for D (5 bases). V lost 5 bases and J 3 bases, leaving 14 bases between the germline ends. Germline CDR1 and CDR2: SEHNR and FQNEAQ (reference sequence). The CDR3 length is 14 residues. The DNA for the CDR3 is TGTGCCAGCAGCGCGGACACTCGCGGCTACGAGCAGTACTTC. Translated, it gives CASSADTRGYEQYF.